This TCR beta chain was observed in a study of blood T cell repertoires in COVID-19. Study overall: Acute-phase and convalescent COVID-19 samples originated in the United States, Italy and Spain. The cDNA or gDNA used as material had been derived from T cells, B-cell-depleted T cells, or PBMCs.

The germline V and J ends were trimmed by 0 bases and 5 bases, with 17 bases remaining between them. CDR1 and CDR2 (germline): SGHRS, YFSETQ. This CDR3 has 16 residues. Only in-frame clones appear in the TCRdb table, and some are missing; sequencing was by immunoSEQ multiplex PCR. The sample records about 480,000 clones, 89% being singletons. Patients of the Seattle cohort, enrolled during active infection, were followed longitudinally. The chain links TRBV5-1 to TRBJ2-5; no clear D. This clonotype was obtained from a man younger than 35 with COVID-19, enrolled during active disease. Sequencing used peripheral blood. The CDR3 spells CASSLGVGHSGETQYF. In DNA, the CDR3 is TGCGCCAGCAGCTTGGGTGTGGGTCACAGTGGGGAGACCCAGTACTTC.